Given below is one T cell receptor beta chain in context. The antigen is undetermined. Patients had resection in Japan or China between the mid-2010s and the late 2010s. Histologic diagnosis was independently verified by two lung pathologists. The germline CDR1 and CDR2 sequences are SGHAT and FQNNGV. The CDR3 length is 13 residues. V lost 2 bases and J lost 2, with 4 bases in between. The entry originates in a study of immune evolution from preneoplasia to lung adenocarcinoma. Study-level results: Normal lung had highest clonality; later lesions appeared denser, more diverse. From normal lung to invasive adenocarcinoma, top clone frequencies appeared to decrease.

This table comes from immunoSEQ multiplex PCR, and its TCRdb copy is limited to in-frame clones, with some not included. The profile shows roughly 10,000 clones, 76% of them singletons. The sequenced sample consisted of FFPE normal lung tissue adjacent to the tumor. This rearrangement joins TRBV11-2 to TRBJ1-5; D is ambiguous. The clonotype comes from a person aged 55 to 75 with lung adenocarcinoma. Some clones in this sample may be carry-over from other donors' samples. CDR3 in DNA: TGTGCCAGCAGCTTATTTGGCAATCAGCCCCAGCATTTT. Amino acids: CASSLFGNQPQHF.